Below are 21 T cell receptor beta chains sequenced from a single sample in a study of blood T cell repertoires in COVID-19. Assay: immunoSEQ multiplex PCR; the TCRdb copy retains only in-frame clones and omits some. The sample yields 30,000 to 45,000 clones, roughly four fifths seen once. Sample: peripheral blood. These receptors originate from a human donor in a cohort sampled during active or convalescent COVID-19. The donor label of this sample is uncertain.

The chain employs TRBV5-1 and TRBJ2-1; D is perhaps TRBD1 (6 bases). CDR3 length equals 13 residues. V was shortened by 4 bases and J by 4 bases, with 9 bases between the two germline ends. Germline values: CDR1 SGHRS, CDR2 YFSETQ. The CDR3 protein is CASSRDRYNEQFF. In DNA, the CDR3 is TGCGCCAGCAGCAGAGACAGGTACAATGAGCAGTTCTTC.

The chain employs TRBV7-9 and TRBJ2-7; D unresolved. Germline CDR1 is SEHNR and CDR2 is FQNEAQ (reference sequence). The CDR3 covers 14 residues. V dropped 0 bases and J dropped 4 bases, with 10 bases sitting between them. CDR3 in amino acids: CASSLASRAYEQYF. The CDR3 nucleotides read TGTGCCAGCAGCTTAGCGAGCCGCGCGTACGAGCAGTACTTC. The full variable domain, its missing parts supplied by reference TRBV7-9 and TRBJ2-7, is DTGVSQNPRHKITKRGQNVTFRCDPISEHNRLYWYRQTLGQGPEFLTYFQNEAQLEKSRLLSDRFSAERPKGSFSTLEIQRTEQGDSAMYLCASSLASRAYEQYFGPGTRLTVT.

The V gene is TRBV7-2, the J gene TRBJ2-5; maybe TRBD2 (5 bases). Trimming shortened V by 0 bases and J by 9 bases, and 14 bases separated the two germline ends. Germline assignment: CDR1 SGHTA and CDR2 FQGNSA. This CDR3 contains 14 residues. The CDR3 spells CASSLAGSVAAQYF. CDR3 coding DNA: TGTGCCAGCAGCTTAGCGGGGAGCGTCGCGGCCCAGTACTTC. Together with reference TRBV7-2 and TRBJ2-5, the CDR3 gives the full variable domain: GAGVSQSPSNKVTEKGKDVELRCDPISGHTALYWYRQSLGQGLEFLIYFQGNSAPDKSGLPSDRFSAERTGGSVSTLTIQRTQQEDSAVYLCASSLAGSVAAQYFGPGTRLLVL.

The V gene is TRBV11-2, the J gene TRBJ2-3, with D perhaps matching TRBD1 (5 bases). V lost 0 bases and J 1 base, leaving 8 bases between the germline ends. This CDR3 spans 15 amino acids. Germline CDR1 SGHAT, CDR2 FQNNGV. This chain's CDR3 is CASSLEAQGTDTQYF. The CDR3, as DNA: TGTGCCAGCAGCTTAGAAGCACAGGGCACAGATACGCAGTATTTT.

This clone was picked up one time. The chain is built from TRBV12-5 and TRBJ2-7; 7 bases are a match to TRBD2. The germline V gene encodes CDR1 LGHNT and CDR2 FRNRAP. The CDR3 has 14 residues. J lost 5 bases, V lost 1 base, and 5 bases had no gene match. CDR3 sequence reads: CASGLGGSSHEQYF. CDR3 nucleotides: TGTGCTAGTGGTTTGGGCGGGAGTAGCCACGAGCAGTACTTC.

This chain uses TRBV20-1 with TRBJ2-7, with D possibly matching TRBD1 (6 bases). Germline V CDR1 and CDR2: DFQATT, SNEGSKA (reference sequence). V lost 3 bases to trimming and J lost 2 bases, with 14 bases between them. The CDR3 has 14 residues. Here the CDR3 reads CSASMNQGPYEQYF. The CDR3 DNA sequence: TGCAGTGCTAGTATGAACCAGGGGCCCTACGAGCAGTACTTC.

The J gene is TRBJ2-5, the V gene TRBV9; 9 nucleotides line up with TRBD2. The V gene's germline CDR1 is SGDLS and CDR2 YYNGEE. Trimming took 0 bases from V and 4 from J; bases not matched to a gene: 7. The CDR3 is made up of 16 amino acids. CDR3 in DNA: TGTGCCAGCAGCGTAGATGTTAGCGGGAGATCAGAGACCCAGTACTTC. Amino acids: CASSVDVSGRSETQYF.

This clone has only a few counts. CDR3: CATSDSGTSGSSDTQYF. Written as DNA, the CDR3 is TGTGCCACCAGTGACTCCGGGACTAGCGGGAGTTCAGATACGCAGTATTTT. This chain uses TRBV24-1 with TRBJ2-3, with TRBD2 matching over 14 bases. The length of the CDR3 is 17 residues. Germline values: CDR1 KGHDR, CDR2 SFDVKD. Trimming cost V 4 bases and J 4 bases; bases outside gene matches: 6.

The chain joins TRBV5-6 to TRBJ2-3, with 7 positions matching TRBD1. Germline V gene data show CDR1 as SGHDT and CDR2 as YYEEEE. V lost 7 bases and J lost 3; bases outside the gene matches: 5. The CDR3 has 13 residues. The CDR3 reads CASYRGETDTQYF. The CDR3 DNA follows: TGTGCCAGCTACAGGGGCGAGACAGATACGCAGTATTTT. Filled out from reference TRBV5-6 and TRBJ2-3, the complete variable domain reads DAGVTQSPTHLIKTRGQQVTLRCSPKSGHDTVSWYQQALGQGPQFIFQYYEEEERQRGNFPDRFSGHQFPNYSSELNVNALLLGDSALYLCASYRGETDTQYFGPGTRLTVL.

By sample share, this clone is medium-sized. This chain connects TRBV4-3 to TRBJ1-2; 9 bases line up with TRBD1. With 0 bases clipped from V and 5 bases from J, the junction kept 4 bases outside the gene matches. The CDR3 spans 15 residues. The germline gives CDR1 LGHNA, CDR2 YSLEER. This chain's CDR3 is CASSQELQGAYGYTF. The CDR3 region has the DNA TGCGCCAGCAGCCAAGAATTACAGGGGGCGTATGGCTACACCTTC.

This clone turned up a few times. This chain links TRBV7-9 with TRBJ2-7; 13 bases fit TRBD2. The CDR3 contains 19 residues. Germline assignment: CDR1 SEHNR and CDR2 FQNEAQ (reference sequence). V lost 5 bases, J lost 6 bases, and 19 bases stayed unmatched. CDR3 sequence: CASSQGTSGRAVERREQYF. CDR3 sequence (DNA): TGTGCCAGCAGCCAGGGCACTAGCGGGAGGGCCGTTGAGAGGCGCGAGCAGTACTTC.

There are many counts of this clone. This chain links TRBV6-1 with TRBJ1-5; D unclear. The CDR3 covers 14 residues. The germline gives CDR1 MNHNS, CDR2 SASEGT. Trimming stripped 0 bases from V and 6 bases from J, with 9 bases between. For the CDR3, the DNA is TGTGCCAGCAGTGAAGCGGAGGGCGGTCAGCCCCAGCATTTT. Translation: CASSEAEGGQPQHF.

This rearrangement joins TRBV6-2 or TRBV6-3 to TRBJ2-7; TRBD2 is a possible D gene (6 bases). V lost 3 bases and J lost 3, with 9 bases in between. The CDR3 has 13 amino acids. Germline lookup yields CDR1 MNHEY and CDR2 SVGEGT. CDR3 in amino acids: CASSYGRNYEQYF. The CDR3 DNA is TGTGCCAGCAGTTATGGGAGGAACTACGAGCAGTACTTC.

V is TRBV5-5 and J is TRBJ2-3, with 9 nucleotides matching TRBD2. The germline V gene encodes CDR1 SGHKS and CDR2 YYEKEE (reference sequence). Trimming removed 4 bases from V and 12 bases from J; junction bases left unmatched: 9. The CDR3 contains 13 residues. The CDR3 coding sequence is TGTGCCAGCAGCCGTCTAGCGGGAATAAACCAGTATTTT. Amino acid sequence: CASSRLAGINQYF.

V gene TRBV18 combines with J gene TRBJ2-1, with 7 bases aligning to TRBD1. This CDR3 has 17 amino acids. Germline V gene sequence: CDR1 KGHSH, CDR2 LQKENI. The V gene end was trimmed by 3 bases and the J gene end by 5 bases; junction bases not matched to a gene: 13. The CDR3 loop is CASSPLNFGTANNEQFF. Here the CDR3 DNA reads TGTGCCAGCTCACCCCTGAACTTTGGGACAGCTAACAATGAGCAGTTCTTC.

V gene TRBV19 combines with J gene TRBJ2-5, with D perhaps matching TRBD2 (6 bases). The V gene lost 4 bases and the J gene lost 6 bases, with 9 bases spanning the gap. Germline-derived CDR1 and CDR2 are LNHDA and SQIVND (reference sequence). This CDR3 has 12 amino acids. In DNA form, the CDR3 reads TGTGCCAGTAGTACCGGAGGGAAGACCCAGTACTTC. It is translated as CASSTGGKTQYF.

This chain uses TRBV27 with TRBJ2-2; 7 nucleotides line up with TRBD1. CDR1 and CDR2 (germline): MNHEY, SMNVEV (reference sequence). This CDR3 has 15 amino acids. The V gene end was trimmed by 6 bases and the J gene end by 4 bases; junction bases not matched to a gene: 8. The CDR3 DNA is TGTGCCAGCAGGGTACGACAGGGTCCCACCGGGGAGCTGTTTTTT. The encoded protein is CASRVRQGPTGELFF.

The chain couples TRBV19 to TRBJ2-3, with TRBD2 matching over 12 bases. CDR1 is LNHDA, CDR2 SQIVND, per germline (reference sequence). V shed 5 bases and J 1 base; nucleotides not matched to a gene: 7. This CDR3 has 17 amino acids. CDR3 region: CASSRRLAGDGTDTQYF. In nucleotides, the CDR3 is TGTGCCAGTAGTCGCCGACTAGCGGGAGATGGCACAGATACGCAGTATTTT.

This clone was observed a handful of times. This CDR3 reads CASSPPSGRELYEQYF. The CDR3 nucleotides read TGTGCCAGCAGCCCCCCTAGCGGGAGGGAGCTCTACGAGCAGTACTTC. This chain connects TRBV4-2 to TRBJ2-7; 12 bases are shared with TRBD2. Germline CDR1 LGHNA, CDR2 YNFKEQ. The CDR3 length is 16 residues. Germline trimming cut 4 bases from V and 3 bases from J; bases unmatched to any gene: 7.

The chain couples TRBV7-9 to TRBJ2-2; unclear D gene. Germline lookup yields CDR1 SEHNR and CDR2 FQNEAQ (reference sequence). The V and J ends lost 5 bases and 5 bases respectively, with 6 bases between them. This CDR3 spans 12 amino acids. CDR3: CASSPMTGELFF. In nucleotides, the CDR3 is TGTGCCAGCAGCCCTATGACCGGGGAGCTGTTTTTT. The full variable domain, its missing parts supplied by reference TRBV7-9 and TRBJ2-2, is DTGVSQNPRHKITKRGQNVTFRCDPISEHNRLYWYRQTLGQGPEFLTYFQNEAQLEKSRLLSDRFSAERPKGSFSTLEIQRTEQGDSAMYLCASSPMTGELFFGEGSRLTVL.

CDR3 in DNA: TGTGCCAGCAGGGCCGCCACCAGGGAGAACACTGAAGCTTTCTTT. Encoded protein: CASRAATRENTEAFF. The V call is TRBV9, the J call TRBJ1-1, with TRBD1 as a possible D gene (5 bases). V was clipped by 5 bases and J by 1 base, with 15 bases between them. The CDR3 sequence is 15 residues long. The germline CDR1 and CDR2 sequences are SGDLS and YYNGEE.